This TCR beta chain originates from a study of T-cell reconstitution after alpha-beta-depleted transplantation in children. With 5 bases removed from V and 1 base from J, the gap between germline ends came to 9 bases. Germline lookup yields CDR1 SGHVS and CDR2 FNYEAQ. The length of the CDR3 is 15 residues. Preparation of the TCRbeta library involved a method that used unique molecular identifiers. TCRdb recomputed calls from the PCR reads with MiXCR, one row per CDR3 protein. Of approximately 400,000 distinct CDR3 sequences listed, approximately 11% are singletons. Many counts were recorded for this clonotype.

The receptor was isolated from a human donor who donated a stem cell graft to a child with acute myeloid leukemia. The V gene is TRBV7-6, the J gene TRBJ1-6; no firm D call. The sample was PBMCs from the stem cell graft donor, taken from the stem cell graft. In nucleotides, the CDR3 is TGTGCCAGCAGCGCCGACCCGTCCTATAATTCACCCCTCCACTTT. This translates into CASSADPSYNSPLHF.